These 5 T cell receptor beta chains were all obtained from the same sample, sequenced in a study of blood T cell repertoires in COVID-19. TCRdb's table, derived via immunoSEQ multiplex PCR, lists solely in-frame clones and lacks some. Among about 97,000 clones listed, around four fifths were seen once. Sequenced: peripheral blood. The receptor source for this set is a man between 60 and 75 years old with active or convalescent COVID-19.

J is TRBJ2-1 and V is TRBV18; 14 bases line up with TRBD2. V dropped 4 bases and J dropped 8; count of bases not matched to a gene: 1. The germline gives CDR1 KGHSH, CDR2 LQKENI. The CDR3 sequence is 14 residues long. CDR3: CASSRLAGGDEQFF. The CDR3 nucleotides read TGTGCCAGCTCACGACTAGCGGGAGGGGATGAGCAGTTCTTC.

This chain uses TRBV5-8 with TRBJ1-1; 7 bases match TRBD1. The germline CDR1 and CDR2 sequences are SGHTS and YDEGEE. The V segment lost 5 bases and the J segment 11 bases; nucleotides outside the gene matches: 12. The CDR3 totals 13 residues. CDR3 in amino acids: CASRRRQGVGAFF. The CDR3 region has the DNA TGTGCCAGCAGAAGGCGGCAGGGGGTTGGTGCTTTCTTT.

The rearrangement joins TRBV7-8 to TRBJ2-1; 14 bases line up with TRBD2. V lost 0 bases to trimming and J lost 0 bases; unmatched junction nucleotides: 7. Germline V gene sequence: CDR1 SGHVS, CDR2 FQNEAQ. The CDR3 spans 20 residues. The CDR3 region has the DNA TGTGCCAGCAGCTTAGCGGGGGGACTAGCGGGAGCCATCTCCTACAATGAGCAGTTCTTC. Its translation: CASSLAGGLAGAISYNEQFF.

This clone was picked up one time. The chain is built from TRBV7-3 and TRBJ2-1; maybe TRBD1 (7 bases). This CDR3 has 15 amino acids. V dropped 5 bases and J dropped 3 bases, with 14 bases sitting between them. The germline gives CDR1 SGHTA, CDR2 FQGTGA. CDR3 DNA: TGTGCCAGCAGCCCCGGGCAGGGGGGCTACAATGAGCAGTTCTTC. Its translation: CASSPGQGGYNEQFF.

The J gene is TRBJ2-3, the V gene TRBV9; tentatively, D is TRBD2 (5 bases). V lost 3 bases, J lost 8 bases, and 13 bases lay in between. CDR1 and CDR2 (germline): SGDLS, YYNGEE. The CDR3 extends over 13 amino acids. The CDR3 nucleotides are TGTGCCAGCAGCGCCCCCGACGGAGGTACGCAGTATTTT. Translation: CASSAPDGGTQYF.